The 5 T cell receptor beta chains below all came from one sample that was sequenced in a study of cytomegalovirus exposure and HLA in healthy donors (dated by TCRdb to the late 2010s). Library creation used the immunoSEQ multiplex PCR assay. The multiplex PCR relied on a mix of 60 forward primers for TCR Vbeta segments and 13 reverse primers for TCR Jbeta segments. TCRdb took over this immuneACCESS table, retaining in-frame rearrangements with V and J assigned. Such tables are incomplete; in checked studies, under half of the missing clones stem from an unresolved V gene, and the remainder is unexplained. The sample table records some 190,000 clones; roughly four fifths of these occur just once. The ten largest make up roughly 1.6% of the sample. The sequenced material came from PBMCs. All receptors derive from a man in his late teens or twenties in good health and CMV-seronegative.

This clone has just one count. The V and J genes are TRBV18 and TRBJ1-1, with 7 bases lining up with TRBD1. The CDR3 is 16 residues long. J lost 0 bases, V lost 4 bases, and 8 bases had no gene match. The V gene's germline CDR1 is KGHSH and CDR2 LQKENI. CDR3 nucleotide sequence: TGTGCCAGCTCACAGGGGGTTGGGACAGTGAACACTGAAGCTTTCTTT. Its translation: CASSQGVGTVNTEAFF.

V gene TRBV27 combines with J gene TRBJ2-7; TRBD2 aligns across 9 bases. The germline V gene has CDR1 MNHEY and CDR2 SMNVEV (reference sequence). V lost 2 bases and J lost 5; bases outside the gene matches: 16. The CDR3 runs to 18 residues. In DNA, the CDR3 is TGTGCCAGCAGTTTACGCGGTTGGGTAGCGGGAGTATCCAACGAGCAGTACTTC. Encoded protein: CASSLRGWVAGVSNEQYF.

This chain connects TRBV10-3 to TRBJ1-1; D is unresolved. Germline values: CDR1 ENHRY, CDR2 SYGVKD. This CDR3 region has 14 residues. The V end lost 11 bases, the J end lost 3 bases, and 19 bases lay between the germline ends. The DNA for the CDR3 is TGTGCCCCCCGTTTGGCACCGAGGGACACTGAAGCTTTCTTT. It codes for CAPRLAPRDTEAFF.

This clone was picked up one time. The gene calls are TRBV28 and TRBJ1-6; no firm D call. Between the trimmed V and J ends, which lost 3 bases and 8 bases, there was a span of 5 bases. The CDR3 covers 12 residues. Germline loops: CDR1 MDHEN, CDR2 SYDVKM. CDR3 residues: CASSLEYSPLHF. In DNA form, the CDR3 reads TGTGCCAGCAGTTTGGAGTATTCACCCCTCCACTTT.

The chain carries TRBV28 and TRBJ2-7, with TRBD1 matching over 9 bases. Germline lookup yields CDR1 MDHEN and CDR2 SYDVKM. The CDR3 length is 15 residues. With 5 bases clipped from V and 0 bases from J, the junction kept 5 bases outside the gene matches. CDR3 loop: CASSTGGLNSYEQYF. The CDR3 DNA reads TGTGCCAGCAGTACAGGGGGCTTGAACTCCTACGAGCAGTACTTC.